The 20 T cell receptor beta chains below were found in one sample sequenced in a study of Ad26.COV2.S vaccination and SARS-CoV-2 variants. The table came from immunoSEQ multiplex PCR; TCRdb's copy has only in-frame clones and leaves some out. The sample has a few hundred thousand clones; roughly 91% are singletons. Treatment meaning: about 20 received Ad26.COV2.S at low or high dose, single or two shots; about 5 received placebo; per-sample allocation not given. Sampling took place 63 days after the first vaccine or placebo injection. The source was peripheral blood, collected in a trial of Ad26.COV2.S vaccine versus placebo. These TCRs come from a person aged 18 to 59 who received the Ad26.COV2.S COVID-19 vaccine or a placebo.

This CDR3 is CAWNQQGSGYTF. CDR3 sequence (DNA): TGTGCCTGGAACCAACAGGGAAGTGGCTACACCTTC. V gene TRBV30 combines with J gene TRBJ1-2, with D possibly matching TRBD1 (6 bases). V was shortened by 4 bases and J by 7 bases, with 13 bases between the two germline ends. Germline values: CDR1 GTSNPN, CDR2 SVGIG (reference sequence). The CDR3 totals 12 residues.

As for this clone: A read error may account for a junction end that differs from germline. The chain couples TRBV3-1 (or the pseudogene TRBV3-2) to TRBJ1-2, with no clear D. This CDR3 spans 11 amino acids. Germline assignment: CDR1 LGHDT and CDR2 YNNKEL (reference sequence). The CDR3 sequence is CASSQESGFYF. CDR3 nucleotide sequence: TGTGCCAGCAGCCAAGAATCGGGTTTCTACTTC.

The chain uses TRBV19 and TRBJ2-5; 11 bases fit TRBD1. V trimming: 5 bases; J trimming: 5 bases; junction bases outside the gene matches: 7. From germline, CDR1 is LNHDA and CDR2 SQIVND (reference sequence). This CDR3 comprises 15 residues. CDR3 DNA: TGTGCCAGTAGTTCCGGGACAGGGGGTCTGGAGACCCAGTACTTC. It yields the protein CASSSGTGGLETQYF.

V is TRBV10-3 and J is TRBJ1-2, with TRBD1 identical over 9 bases. The CDR3 consists of 14 residues. V lost 3 bases, J lost 5 bases, and 4 bases stayed unmatched. CDR1 is ENHRY and CDR2 is SYGVKD in the germline V gene. The CDR3 sequence: CAISEQGARYGYTF. The CDR3 nucleotides read TGTGCCATCAGTGAACAGGGGGCACGATATGGCTACACCTTC.

The chain has TRBV29-1 and TRBJ1-2; perhaps TRBD1 as D (6 bases). Germline V gives CDR1 SQVTM, CDR2 ANQGSEA. V was pared by 7 bases and J by 8 bases, with 17 bases between. The CDR3 runs 12 residues. The CDR3 loop reads CSAPLGHGGYTF. CDR3 nucleotide sequence: TGCAGCGCTCCCTTGGGACATGGAGGCTACACCTTC.

J is TRBJ2-3 and V is TRBV5-1, with D perhaps matching TRBD2 (5 bases). Germline CDR1 is SGHRS and CDR2 is YFSETQ. The CDR3 loop spans 16 amino acids. The ends were cut back, 4 bases at V and 2 bases at J, with 17 bases in the middle. Here the CDR3 DNA reads TGCGCCAGCAGCCCCCACCTCGGACTTATCACAGATACGCAGTATTTT. It encodes CASSPHLGLITDTQYF.

This chain connects TRBV6-5 to TRBJ1-3, with D perhaps TRBD1 (6 bases). From germline, CDR1 is MNHEY and CDR2 SVGAGI. Trimming stripped 1 base from V and 0 bases from J, with 10 bases between. The CDR3 sequence is 16 residues long. DNA for the CDR3: TGTGCCAGCAGTTACTTCCAGGGGAGCTCTGGAAACACCATATATTTT. This translates into CASSYFQGSSGNTIYF.

This sequence joins TRBV27 and TRBJ2-7; D possibly corresponds to TRBD2 (5 bases). This CDR3 has 14 residues. V was shortened by 8 bases and J by 5 bases, with 19 bases between the two germline ends. The germline CDR1 and CDR2 sequences are MNHEY and SMNVEV (reference sequence). CDR3 region: CASHSGGNEDEQYF. CDR3 bases: TGTGCCAGCCACAGCGGAGGTAACGAGGACGAGCAGTACTTC.

The chain joins TRBV15 to TRBJ2-5; unclear D gene. This CDR3 has 15 amino acids. The V end lost 0 bases, the J end lost 3 bases, and 11 bases lay between the germline ends. Looked up from germline, CDR1 is LNHNV and CDR2 is YYDKDF (reference sequence). The CDR3 DNA is TGTGCCACCAGCAGAGAATTCAGGCTAGAAGAGACCCAGTACTTC. It translates to CATSREFRLEETQYF. Combining the CDR3 with reference TRBV15 and TRBJ2-5 gives the whole variable domain DAMVIQNPRYQVTQFGKPVTLSCSQTLNHNVMYWYQQKSSQAPKLLFHYYDKDFNNEADTPDNFQSRRPNTSFCFLDIRSPGLGDTAMYLCATSREFRLEETQYFGPGTRLLVL.

The genes are TRBV5-1 and TRBJ1-2, with D perhaps TRBD1 (6 bases). V lost 5 bases to trimming and J lost 5 bases, with 19 bases between them. Per germline, CDR1 SGHRS and CDR2 YFSETQ. CDR3 length: 15 residues. CDR3 nucleotide sequence: TGCGCCAGCAGTCTATCAGGGGAGGGGAAGTATGGCTACACCTTC. It is translated as CASSLSGEGKYGYTF.

The chain combines TRBV7-9 with TRBJ1-2; 10 bases fit TRBD1. The CDR3 loop spans 14 amino acids. The germline gives CDR1 SEHNR, CDR2 FQNEAQ (reference sequence). V trimming: 5 bases; J trimming: 6 bases; junction bases outside the gene matches: 6. CDR3 coding DNA: TGTGCCAGCAGCGGCAGGACAGGGGGTCATGGCTACACCTTC. It encodes CASSGRTGGHGYTF.

V usage is TRBV19 and J usage is TRBJ2-5; perhaps TRBD1 as D (6 bases). This CDR3 region has 14 residues. In germline, CDR1 is LNHDA, CDR2 SQIVND (reference sequence). V gave up 4 bases and J gave up 0 bases, with 9 bases separating them. The DNA of the CDR3 is TGTGCCAGTAGTAGGGACATTTACCAAGAGACCCAGTACTTC. Amino acid sequence: CASSRDIYQETQYF.

The chain links TRBV9 to TRBJ2-1; no reliable D call. The germline V gene encodes CDR1 SGDLS and CDR2 YYNGEE. The CDR3 totals 14 residues. Between the trimmed V and J ends, which lost 0 bases and 1 base, there was a span of 5 bases. The CDR3 DNA sequence: TGTGCCAGCAGCGTAGGGGTGTCCTACAATGAGCAGTTCTTC. This encodes CASSVGVSYNEQFF.

The J gene is TRBJ2-2, the V gene TRBV4-3; 10 positions agree with TRBD1. The CDR3 length is 16 residues. The germline V gene has CDR1 LGHNA and CDR2 YSLEER. V shed 4 bases, J shed 2 bases, and the junction held 4 bases outside the gene matches. The chain's CDR3 is CASSPWDRGNTGELFF. The CDR3 coding sequence is TGCGCCAGCAGCCCGTGGGACAGGGGAAACACCGGGGAGCTGTTTTTT.

The chain recombines TRBV10-3 with TRBJ1-6; D perhaps matches TRBD1 (6 bases). Germline CDR1 ENHRY, CDR2 SYGVKD. Between the trimmed V and J ends, which lost 8 bases and 7 bases, there was a span of 15 bases. This CDR3 spans 14 amino acids. The CDR3 DNA reads as TGTGCCATCGGGGGCCCCTCGCCCAATTCACCCCTCCACTTT. This sequence encodes CAIGGPSPNSPLHF.

This rearrangement joins TRBV15 to TRBJ1-4, with unresolved D. This CDR3 comprises 13 residues. V gave up 0 bases and J gave up 8 bases, with 7 bases separating them. The germline CDR1 and CDR2 sequences are LNHNV and YYDKDF (reference sequence). CDR3 coding DNA: TGTGCCACCAGCAGAGAGCACGAGGAAAAACTGTTTTTT. Translating gives CATSREHEEKLFF. Complete variable domain (other parts from reference TRBV15 and TRBJ1-4): DAMVIQNPRYQVTQFGKPVTLSCSQTLNHNVMYWYQQKSSQAPKLLFHYYDKDFNNEADTPDNFQSRRPNTSFCFLDIRSPGLGDTAMYLCATSREHEEKLFFGSGTQLSVL.

The chain is built from TRBV30 and TRBJ2-5; tentative D call: TRBD2 (6 bases). With 1 base removed from V and 0 bases from J, the gap between germline ends came to 9 bases. Germline CDR1 GTSNPN, CDR2 SVGIG (reference sequence). CDR3 length equals 14 residues. CDR3 in amino acids: CAWSGRDYQETQYF. CDR3 sequence (DNA): TGTGCCTGGAGTGGCCGGGACTACCAAGAGACCCAGTACTTC.

The V call is TRBV30, the J call TRBJ2-7; the D gene is possibly TRBD2 (6 bases). CDR1 is GTSNPN, CDR2 SVGIG, per germline (reference sequence). Deletions cut 0 bases from V and 4 bases from J, with 7 bases between. CDR3 length equals 12 residues. CDR3 in amino acids: CAWSVGGYEQYF. As DNA, the CDR3 is TGTGCCTGGAGTGTCGGGGGTTACGAGCAGTACTTC.

V usage is TRBV6-5 and J usage is TRBJ2-5; D gene ambiguous. Trimming removed 6 bases from V and 3 bases from J, with 5 bases in between. The germline CDR1 and CDR2 sequences are MNHEY and SVGAGI. The CDR3 length is 11 residues. The CDR3 reads CASRLEETQYF. CDR3 nucleotides: TGTGCCAGCAGACTGGAAGAGACCCAGTACTTC.

The chain joins TRBV6-5 to TRBJ1-4; tentatively, D is TRBD1 (5 bases). This CDR3 region has 15 residues. Germline V lookup: CDR1 MNHEY, CDR2 SVGAGI. V was shortened by 0 bases and J by 7 bases, with 12 bases between the two germline ends. The CDR3 loop is CASSYSNGAGEKLFF. CDR3 sequence (DNA): TGTGCCAGCAGTTACTCAAACGGGGCTGGTGAAAAACTGTTTTTT.